Following are 4 T cell receptor beta chains from one sample sequenced in a study of T cell repertoires in cytomegalovirus infection. TCRdb fed the reads into MiXCR, producing one record per CDR3 protein. The sample has roughly 640,000 distinct CDR3 sequences; roughly 26% are singletons. Input material: CD8+ T cells from PBMCs. All receptors come from a human donor in good health (CMV status not recorded). Some clones in this sample may be carry-over from other donors' samples.

This clonotype was recorded many times. The chain combines TRBV5-1 with TRBJ2-4; D is possibly TRBD1 (5 bases). Germline lookup yields CDR1 SGHRS and CDR2 YFSETQ. The CDR3 runs to 16 residues. V was clipped by 0 bases and J by 2 bases, with 12 bases between them. In DNA, the CDR3 is TGCGCCAGCAGCTTGGACAGGCCGGCAACCAAAAACATTCAGTACTTC. The encoded protein is CASSLDRPATKNIQYF.

This clonotype has at least ten counts. The J gene is TRBJ2-3, the V gene TRBV28, with a possible D match to TRBD2 (6 bases). Germline CDR1 MDHEN, CDR2 SYDVKM. The CDR3 length is 18 residues. The V gene lost 5 bases and the J gene lost 1 base, with 22 bases spanning the gap. This chain's CDR3 is CASSPPQGSGLRTDTQYF. CDR3 nucleotides: TGTGCCAGCAGTCCCCCTCAAGGCTCGGGACTCCGCACAGATACGCAGTATTTT.

This clonotype has a handful of counts. The rearrangement links TRBV5-1 to TRBJ1-1, with D possibly matching TRBD1 (6 bases). Trimming cost V 4 bases and J 5 bases, with 9 bases left between them. The CDR3 loop spans 12 amino acids. Germline CDR1 reads SGHRS; CDR2 reads YFSETQ. The CDR3 reads CASSPGQTEAFF. The CDR3 DNA reads as TGCGCCAGCAGCCCCGGACAGACTGAAGCTTTCTTT.

There are a few counts of this clonotype. The V and J genes are TRBV27 and TRBJ2-1; 9 positions match TRBD1. Germline values: CDR1 MNHEY, CDR2 SMNVEV (reference sequence). Trimming took 5 bases from V and 14 from J; bases not matched to a gene: 7. The CDR3 is 12 residues long. The CDR3 reads CASSPGTGTKFF. CDR3 nucleotides: TGTGCCAGCAGTCCTGGGACAGGGACAAAGTTCTTC.